The source of this T cell receptor (beta chain) is a study of T cell responses to AZD1222 COVID-19 vaccine. The CDR3 is 19 amino acids. Germline V CDR1 and CDR2: MNHNY, SVGAGI (reference sequence). Trimming removed 5 bases from V and 3 bases from J; junction bases left unmatched: 15. Study-level points and caveats: The donor group comprised mostly white British people and more females; the analysis possibly underestimated clonal diversity. Receipt of two AZD1222 doses was followed by a rise in Spike-specific TCR breadth and depth.

Clones were read by immunoSEQ multiplex PCR, and TCRdb kept only the in-frame ones, dropping some. The table includes 120,000 or so clones, about 89% detected once. As concerns this clone: The antigen is undetermined.

The receptor was derived from an adult in good health. This material consisted of peripheral blood, taken on day 0 of MenACWY control vaccination. The chain carries TRBV6-6 and TRBJ1-6; 8 bases match TRBD1. The CDR3 sequence is CASSPRRGTGSNYNSPLHF. The DNA of the CDR3 is TGTGCCAGCAGTCCACGCCGGGGGACAGGCTCCAACTATAATTCACCCCTCCACTTT.